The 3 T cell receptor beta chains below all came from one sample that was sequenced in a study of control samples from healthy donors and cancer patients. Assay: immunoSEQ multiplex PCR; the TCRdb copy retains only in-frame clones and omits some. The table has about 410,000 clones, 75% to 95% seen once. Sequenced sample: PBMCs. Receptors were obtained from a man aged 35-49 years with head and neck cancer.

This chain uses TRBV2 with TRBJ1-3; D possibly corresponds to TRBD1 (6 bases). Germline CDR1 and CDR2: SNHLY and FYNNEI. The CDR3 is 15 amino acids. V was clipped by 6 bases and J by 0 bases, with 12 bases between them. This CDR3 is CASRAGDISGNTIYF. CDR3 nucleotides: TGTGCCAGCAGGGCAGGGGACATCTCTGGAAACACCATATATTTT.

DNA of the CDR3: TGTGCCAGCAGCTCCATGGGGGGGATAACAGATACGCAGTATTTT. Protein sequence: CASSSMGGITDTQYF. The chain recombines TRBV7-8 with TRBJ2-3, with 7 bases aligning to TRBD2. The CDR3 covers 15 residues. With V trimmed by 4 bases and J by 3 bases, 7 bases remained unmatched. Germline V gene sequence: CDR1 SGHVS, CDR2 FQNEAQ. Supplemented by reference TRBV7-8 and TRBJ2-3, the full variable domain reads GAGVSQSPRYKVAKRGQDVALRCDPISGHVSLFWYQQALGQGPEFLTYFQNEAQLDKSGLPSDRFFAERPEGSVSTLKIQRTQQEDSAVYLCASSSMGGITDTQYFGPGTRLTVL.

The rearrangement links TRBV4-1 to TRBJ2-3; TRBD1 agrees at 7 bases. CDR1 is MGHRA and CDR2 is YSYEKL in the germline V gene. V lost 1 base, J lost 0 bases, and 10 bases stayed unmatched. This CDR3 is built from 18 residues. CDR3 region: CASSQVAPEGASTDTQYF. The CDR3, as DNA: TGCGCCAGCAGCCAAGTAGCACCCGAGGGGGCTAGCACAGATACGCAGTATTTT.